The entry below gives a single TCR beta chain sequence along with its context. These data originate in a study of T cell responses to AZD1222 COVID-19 vaccine. The table came from immunoSEQ multiplex PCR; TCRdb's copy has only in-frame clones and leaves some out. There are about 57,000 clones in the sample; roughly 87% occur only once, and roughly 19% lies in the top ten. CDR1 and CDR2 (germline): SGHTA, FQGNSA. The germline V and J ends were trimmed by 5 bases and 6 bases, with 11 bases remaining between them. The CDR3 is 13 residues long. This chain uses TRBV7-2 with TRBJ2-1; D perhaps matches TRBD1 (6 bases). The material sequenced was peripheral blood, taken on day 0 of AZD1222 vaccination. This receptor was taken from an adult in good health. For the CDR3, the DNA is TGTGCCAGCAGCATGGGACACTCCAATGAGCAGTTCTTC. Its translation: CASSMGHSNEQFF.